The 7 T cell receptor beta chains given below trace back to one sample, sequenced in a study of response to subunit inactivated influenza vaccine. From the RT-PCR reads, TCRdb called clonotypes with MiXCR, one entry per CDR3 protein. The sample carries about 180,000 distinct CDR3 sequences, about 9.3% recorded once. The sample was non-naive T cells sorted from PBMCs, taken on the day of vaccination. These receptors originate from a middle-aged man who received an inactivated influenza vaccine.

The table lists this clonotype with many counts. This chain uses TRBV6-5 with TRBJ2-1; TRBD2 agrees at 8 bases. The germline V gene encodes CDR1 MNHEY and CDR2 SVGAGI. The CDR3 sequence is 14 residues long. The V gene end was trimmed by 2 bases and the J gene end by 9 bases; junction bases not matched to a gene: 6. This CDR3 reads CASSYGGGLSEQFF. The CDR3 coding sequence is TGTGCCAGCAGTTACGGCGGGGGGTTAAGTGAGCAGTTCTTC.

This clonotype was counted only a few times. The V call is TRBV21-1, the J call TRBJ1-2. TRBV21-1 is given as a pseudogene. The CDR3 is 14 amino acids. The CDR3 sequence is CASSRRKFNYGYTF. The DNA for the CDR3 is TGTGCCAGCAGCCGCCGGAAGTTTAACTATGGCTACACCTTC.

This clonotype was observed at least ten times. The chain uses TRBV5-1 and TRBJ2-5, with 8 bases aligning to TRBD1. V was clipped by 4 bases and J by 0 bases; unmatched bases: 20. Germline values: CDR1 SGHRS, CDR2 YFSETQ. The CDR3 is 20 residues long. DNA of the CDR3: TGCGCCAGCAGCCCACTCCTCAGCGGACAGGGAGACTCTAACCAAGAGACCCAGTACTTC. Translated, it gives CASSPLLSGQGDSNQETQYF. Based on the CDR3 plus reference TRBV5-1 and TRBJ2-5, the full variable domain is KAGVTQTPRYLIKTRGQQVTLSCSPISGHRSVSWYQQTPGQGLQFLFEYFSETQRNKGNFPGRFSGRQFSNSRSEMNVSTLELGDSALYLCASSPLLSGQGDSNQETQYFGPGTRLLVL.

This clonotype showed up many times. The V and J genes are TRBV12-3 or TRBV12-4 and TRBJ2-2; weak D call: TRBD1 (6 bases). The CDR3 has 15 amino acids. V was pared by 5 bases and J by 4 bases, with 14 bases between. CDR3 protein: CASSPRQAGTGELFF. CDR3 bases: TGTGCCAGCAGTCCGAGACAGGCGGGCACCGGGGAGCTGTTTTTT.

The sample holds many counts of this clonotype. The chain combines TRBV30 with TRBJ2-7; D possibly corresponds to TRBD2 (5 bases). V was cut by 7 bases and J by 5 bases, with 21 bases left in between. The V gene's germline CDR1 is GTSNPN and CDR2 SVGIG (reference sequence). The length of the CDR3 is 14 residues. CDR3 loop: CAFKPLGVRDEQYF. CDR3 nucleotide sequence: TGTGCCTTCAAACCTTTGGGCGTGCGGGACGAGCAGTACTTC.

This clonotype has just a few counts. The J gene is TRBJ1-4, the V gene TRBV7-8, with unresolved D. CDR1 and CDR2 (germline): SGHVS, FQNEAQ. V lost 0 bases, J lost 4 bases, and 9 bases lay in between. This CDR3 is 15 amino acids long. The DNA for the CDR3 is TGTGCCAGCAGCTTAGCGAGGCAGGTTAATGAAAAACTGTTTTTT. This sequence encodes CASSLARQVNEKLFF.

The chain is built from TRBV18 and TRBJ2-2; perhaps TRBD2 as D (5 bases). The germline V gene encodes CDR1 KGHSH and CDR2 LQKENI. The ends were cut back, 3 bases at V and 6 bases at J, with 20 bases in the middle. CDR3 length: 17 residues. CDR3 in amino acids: CASSPVPGGRGSGELFF. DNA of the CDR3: TGTGCCAGCTCACCGGTTCCTGGAGGTCGAGGATCCGGGGAGCTGTTTTTT.